This is a list of T cell receptor beta chains from one sample in a study of shared clonotypes between healthy human individuals. The protocol was immunoSEQ multiplex PCR, while the TCRdb copy is restricted to in-frame clones and leaves out a portion. The sample contains about 2.5 million clones, roughly 92% of which appear only once. The sample taken for sequencing was naive CD4+ T cells from PBMCs. The origin of the receptors is a young man in good health. Some clones in this sample may be carry-over from other donors' samples. Both conserved end residues are part of each CDR3. D genes are given only for firm matches. Some rows mark clone size as missing; the rest say once, few, many or name a class of expanded clone.

D,size,J,V,DNA,CDR3
NA,NA,TRBJ2-7,TRBV5-6,TGTGCCAGCAGCTTGGCCGGAGACAGAATTTTCAACGAGCAGTACTTC,CASSLAGDRIFNEQYF
NA,NA,TRBJ2-5,TRBV11-2,TGTGCCAGCAGCAGGTCCTGGGGAGCCCAAGAGACCCAGTACTTC,CASSRSWGAQETQYF
NA,NA,TRBJ1-5,TRBV28,TGTGCCAGCAGTTTAGTACAGGGTAGTCAGCCCCAGCATTTT,CASSLVQGSQPQHF
TRBD1,NA,TRBJ2-3,TRBV7-3,TGTGCCAGCAGCTTAGACAGGGAGACGCAGTATTTT,CASSLDRETQYF
NA,NA,TRBJ2-1,TRBV19,TGTGCCAGTAGGACGAGGGATAGCAATGAGCAGTTCTTC,CASRTRDSNEQFF
NA,once,TRBJ2-2,TRBV7-9,TGTGCCAGCAGCTTATGGGGATCCAACACCGGGGAGCTGTTTTTT,CASSLWGSNTGELFF
NA,NA,TRBJ1-4,TRBV28,TGTGCCAGCAGCCAAGGGACCGGGACACCTATCAGTAGACTGTTTTTT,CASSQGTGTPISRLFF
NA,NA,TRBJ2-5,TRBV18,TGTGCCAGCTCACCGGCGACGGTTAGGTTTGAGACCCAGTACTTC,CASSPATVRFETQYF
TRBD1,NA,TRBJ2-7,TRBV27,TGTGCCAGCAGCGTCCCGGGACAGGGGTCCTACGAGCAGTACTTC,CASSVPGQGSYEQYF
TRBD1,NA,TRBJ2-7,TRBV28,TGTGCCAGCAGTGTCCACAGGGGGTCCTACGAGCAGTACTTC,CASSVHRGSYEQYF
NA,NA,TRBJ1-1,TRBV7-2,TGTGCCAGCAGCTTAGGCCCCGCTGAGGGAACTGAAGCTTTCTTT,CASSLGPAEGTEAFF
NA,NA,TRBJ1-1,TRBV28,TGTGCCAGCCAAGGGCTAATGGTGGCTTTCTTT,CASQGLMVAFF
NA,NA,TRBJ1-3,TRBV5-4,TGTGCCAGCAGCTTGGGGGGGCGACAGGTCGGAAACACCATATATTTT,CASSLGGRQVGNTIYF
NA,NA,TRBJ2-2,TRBV6-6,TGTGCCAGCAGTTACTCTGGCGGTGGCACCGGGGAGCTGTTTTTT,CASSYSGGGTGELFF
NA,once,TRBJ1-1,TRBV28,TGTGCCAGCAGTTTTTATTTCGGGACTTCTTACAAGAGAGCTTTCTTT,CASSFYFGTSYKRAFF
NA,NA,TRBJ2-1,TRBV10-3,TGTGCCATCAGTGAGTCGGTAAGGGGGGTCTACAATGAGCAGTTCTTC,CAISESVRGVYNEQFF
NA,once,TRBJ2-7,TRBV4-3,TGCGCCAGCAGCCAAGATAGGGCCAGCAGCTCCTACGAGCAGTACTTC,CASSQDRASSSYEQYF
TRBD1,NA,TRBJ1-2,TRBV25-1,TGTGCCAGCAGTTCTGAGACAGGGGCCAACTATGGCTACACCTTC,CASSSETGANYGYTF
NA,once,TRBJ2-3,TRBV29-1,TGCAGCGTTCGGGGGCTCGTCACAGATACGCAGTATTTT,CSVRGLVTDTQYF
TRBD1,once,TRBJ2-3,TRBV9,TGTGCCAGCAGCGCAATGACAGGGGAGGTCGATACGCAGTATTTT,CASSAMTGEVDTQYF
NA,once,TRBJ1-5,TRBV30,TGTGCCTGGAGTGTAACCCTTGACAATCAGCCCCAGCATTTT,CAWSVTLDNQPQHF
TRBD2,NA,TRBJ2-3,TRBV13,TGTGCCAGCAGCTTAGGGAGGACTAGCGGGACGGTGACAGATACGCAGTATTTT,CASSLGRTSGTVTDTQYF
NA,NA,TRBJ1-3,TRBV7-9,TGTGCCAGCAGCCCGCTAAGCTCTGGAAACACCATATATTTT,CASSPLSSGNTIYF
NA,NA,TRBJ2-6,TRBV14,TGTGCCAGCAGCCGTCAGGGGGCCAACGTCCTGACTTTC,CASSRQGANVLTF
TRBD2,NA,TRBJ2-3,TRBV10-1,TGCGCCAGCAGTGATTACGGTAGTCGAACTAGCGCCAGGCATACGCAGTATTTT,CASSDYGSRTSARHTQYF
NA,few,TRBJ1-2,TRBV12-5,TGTGCTAGTGGTTTGGCTCTCGGGGAAGCCAATGGCTATGGCTACACCTTC,CASGLALGEANGYGYTF
TRBD1,NA,TRBJ2-7,TRBV18,TGTGCCAGCTCACCCGGGACAGGAGTCTCCTACGAGCAGTACTTC,CASSPGTGVSYEQYF
NA,NA,TRBJ2-5,TRBV18,TGTGCCAGCTCAACAACGTACCAAGAGACCCAGTACTTC,CASSTTYQETQYF
NA,once,TRBJ1-4,TRBV14,TGTGCCAGCAGCCAAGTGGATGGGGCGGGAAAACTGTTTTTT,CASSQVDGAGKLFF
TRBD1,NA,TRBJ2-1,TRBV5-1,TGCGCCAGCAGCATGACAGGGGCTGGCTCCTACAATGAGCAGTTCTTC,CASSMTGAGSYNEQFF
NA,once,TRBJ2-3,TRBV27,TGTGCCAGCAGTTTTATCAACCCGCTAGCGAGCTTCACAGATACGCAGTATTTT,CASSFINPLASFTDTQYF
NA,few,TRBJ1-5,TRBV4-2,TGTGCCAGCAGCCAAGACCGAAGCAATCAGCCCCAGCATTTT,CASSQDRSNQPQHF
NA,NA,TRBJ1-4,TRBV6-5,TGTGCCAGCAGTTACTCGGGGGGGAGGATGGGTGAAAAACTGTTTTTT,CASSYSGGRMGEKLFF
TRBD2,NA,TRBJ2-1,TRBV5-1,TGCGCCAGCAGCCCCGGGACTAACAATGAGCAGTTCTTC,CASSPGTNNEQFF
NA,NA,TRBJ1-1,TRBV5-1,TGCGCCAGCAGCTTGGGGGGGTTCACTGAAGCTTTCTTT,CASSLGGFTEAFF
TRBD1,NA,TRBJ1-6,TRBV6-1,TGTGCCAGCAGTCCGTCAGGGGGGTGGAATTCACCCCTCCACTTT,CASSPSGGWNSPLHF
NA,NA,TRBJ2-7,TRBV7-8,TGTGCCAGCAGCAACACCCTTGCGGGACTCACCTACGAGCAGTACTTC,CASSNTLAGLTYEQYF
NA,NA,TRBJ2-1,TRBV5-4,TGTGCCAGCAGCCTCCCTATAGGGACTGGCCTAAGGGAGCAGTTCTTC,CASSLPIGTGLREQFF
TRBD1,NA,TRBJ2-1,TRBV5-1,TGCGCCAGCAGCCAGGGACAGGGTACGGATGAGCAGTTCTTC,CASSQGQGTDEQFF
NA,NA,TRBJ2-4,TRBV10-1,TGCGCCAGCAGTGAACTCGACAAGGGCATTCAGTACTTC,CASSELDKGIQYF
TRBD2,NA,TRBJ2-5,TRBV4-1,TGCGCCAGCAGCCAATCCCTAGCGGGAGGGCAGAGGAAGTACTTC,CASSQSLAGGQRKYF
TRBD1,NA,TRBJ2-5,TRBV29-1,TGCAGCGTTGAAGCCGGGACAGGGGCGCGGGAGACCCAGTACTTC,CSVEAGTGARETQYF
TRBD1,NA,TRBJ2-2,TRBV5-8,TGTGCCAGCAGCCGACAGGGGGCGAACACCGGGGAGCTGTTTTTT,CASSRQGANTGELFF
NA,NA,TRBJ2-1,TRBV5-1,TGCGCCAGCAGCTTGTTCTCTAGGAAGGGCTACAATGAGCAGTTCTTC,CASSLFSRKGYNEQFF
TRBD1,NA,TRBJ2-3,TRBV5-1,TGCGCCAGCAGCCACAGGACAGGGGTAGCAGATACGCAGTATTTT,CASSHRTGVADTQYF
TRBD1,once,TRBJ2-7,TRBV7-2,TGTGCCAGCAGCACCTCTGGACAGGGGGCCTACGAGCAGTACTTC,CASSTSGQGAYEQYF
NA,NA,TRBJ2-7,TRBV28,TGTGCCTCGGGGAGCTCCTACGAGCAGTACTTC,CASGSSYEQYF
TRBD1,NA,TRBJ1-2,TRBV7-9,TGTGCCAGCAGCGTTAAGGGGGCAACTAACTATGGCTACACCTTC,CASSVKGATNYGYTF
TRBD1,NA,TRBJ1-1,TRBV5-1,TGCGCCAGCAGCCAAGGACAGGCAACTGAAGCTTTCTTT,CASSQGQATEAFF
NA,NA,TRBJ2-3,TRBV19,TGTGCCAGTAGTACTAGGGCCCGACAAGGCACAGATACGCAGTATTTT,CASSTRARQGTDTQYF
TRBD2,once,TRBJ2-5,TRBV19,TGTGCCAGTAAGGCTAGCGGGAGGGCTGAGACCCAGTACTTC,CASKASGRAETQYF
NA,NA,TRBJ1-4,TRBV25-1,TGTGCCAGCAGGACACCCGGGAGTGAAAAACTGTTTTTT,CASRTPGSEKLFF